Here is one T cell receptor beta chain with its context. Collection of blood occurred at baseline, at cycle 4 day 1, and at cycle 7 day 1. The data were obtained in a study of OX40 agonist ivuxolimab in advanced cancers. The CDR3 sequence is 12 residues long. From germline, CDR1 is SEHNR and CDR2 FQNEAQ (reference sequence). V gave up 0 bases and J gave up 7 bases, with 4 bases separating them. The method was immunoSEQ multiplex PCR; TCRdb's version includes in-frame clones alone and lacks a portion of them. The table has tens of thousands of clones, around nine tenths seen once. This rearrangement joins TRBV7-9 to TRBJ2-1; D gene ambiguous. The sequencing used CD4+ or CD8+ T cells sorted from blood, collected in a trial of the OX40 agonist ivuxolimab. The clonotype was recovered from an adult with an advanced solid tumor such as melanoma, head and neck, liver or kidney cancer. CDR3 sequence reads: CASSLAPNEQFF. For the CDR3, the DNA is TGTGCCAGCAGCTTAGCCCCAAATGAGCAGTTCTTC. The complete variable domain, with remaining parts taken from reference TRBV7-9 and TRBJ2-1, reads DTGVSQNPRHKITKRGQNVTFRCDPISEHNRLYWYRQTLGQGPEFLTYFQNEAQLEKSRLLSDRFSAERPKGSFSTLEIQRTEQGDSAMYLCASSLAPNEQFFGPGTRLTVL.